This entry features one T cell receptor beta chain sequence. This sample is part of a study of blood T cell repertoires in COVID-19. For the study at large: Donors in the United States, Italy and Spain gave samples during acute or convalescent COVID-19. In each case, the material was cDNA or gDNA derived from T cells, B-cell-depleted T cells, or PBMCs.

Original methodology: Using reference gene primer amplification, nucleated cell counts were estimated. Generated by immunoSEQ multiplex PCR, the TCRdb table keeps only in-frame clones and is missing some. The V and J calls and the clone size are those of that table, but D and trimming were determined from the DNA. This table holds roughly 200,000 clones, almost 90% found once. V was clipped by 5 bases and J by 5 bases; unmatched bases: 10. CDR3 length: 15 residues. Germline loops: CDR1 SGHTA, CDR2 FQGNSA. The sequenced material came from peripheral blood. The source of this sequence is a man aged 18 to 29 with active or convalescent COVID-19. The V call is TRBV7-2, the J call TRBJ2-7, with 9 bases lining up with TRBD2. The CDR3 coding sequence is TGTGCCAGCAGCAAGACCGGGACTAGCAGCCACGAGCAGTACTTC. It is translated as CASSKTGTSSHEQYF.